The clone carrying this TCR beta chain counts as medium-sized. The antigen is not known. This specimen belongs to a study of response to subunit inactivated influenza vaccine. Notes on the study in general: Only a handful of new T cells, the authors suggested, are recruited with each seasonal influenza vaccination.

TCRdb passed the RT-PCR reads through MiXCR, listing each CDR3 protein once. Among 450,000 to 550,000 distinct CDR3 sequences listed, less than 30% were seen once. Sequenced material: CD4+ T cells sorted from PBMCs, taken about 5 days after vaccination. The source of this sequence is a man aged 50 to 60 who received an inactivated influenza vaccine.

CDR3 amino acids: CASSLGRSVVSYNEQFF. CDR3 coding DNA: TGCGCCAGCAGCTTGGGCCGCAGTGTCGTCTCCTACAATGAGCAGTTCTTC. This chain joins TRBV5-1 and TRBJ2-1, with D unclear. The CDR3 has 17 amino acids. From germline, CDR1 is SGHRS and CDR2 YFSETQ. V was trimmed by 0 bases and J by 0 bases, leaving 13 bases between them.